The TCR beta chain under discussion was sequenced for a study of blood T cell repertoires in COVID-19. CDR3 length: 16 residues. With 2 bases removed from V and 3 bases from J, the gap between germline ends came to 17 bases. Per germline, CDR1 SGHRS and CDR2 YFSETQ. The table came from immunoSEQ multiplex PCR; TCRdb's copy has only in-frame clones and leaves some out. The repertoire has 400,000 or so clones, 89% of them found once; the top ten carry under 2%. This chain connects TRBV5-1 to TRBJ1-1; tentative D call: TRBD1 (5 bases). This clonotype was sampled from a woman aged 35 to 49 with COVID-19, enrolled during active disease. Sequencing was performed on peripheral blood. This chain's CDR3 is CASSFDSRGPHTEAFF. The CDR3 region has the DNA TGCGCCAGCAGCTTCGACAGTCGAGGTCCGCACACTGAAGCTTTCTTT.